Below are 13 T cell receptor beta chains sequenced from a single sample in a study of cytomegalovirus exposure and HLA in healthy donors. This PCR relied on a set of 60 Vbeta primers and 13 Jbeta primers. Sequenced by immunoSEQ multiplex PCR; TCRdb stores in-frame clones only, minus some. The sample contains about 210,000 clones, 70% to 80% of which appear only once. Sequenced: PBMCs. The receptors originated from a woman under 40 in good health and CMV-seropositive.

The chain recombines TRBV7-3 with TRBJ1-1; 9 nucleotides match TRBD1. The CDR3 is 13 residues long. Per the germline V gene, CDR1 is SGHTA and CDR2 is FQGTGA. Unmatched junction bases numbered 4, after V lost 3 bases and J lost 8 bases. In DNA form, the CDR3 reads TGTGCCAGCAGCTTGGGGACAGGGATGGAAGCTTTCTTT. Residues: CASSLGTGMEAFF.

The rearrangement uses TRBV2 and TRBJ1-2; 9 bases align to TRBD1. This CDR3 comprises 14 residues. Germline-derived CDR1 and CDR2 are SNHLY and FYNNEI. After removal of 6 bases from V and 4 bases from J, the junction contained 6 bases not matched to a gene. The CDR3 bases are TGTGCCAGCAGGCCCCCGGGACAGGGCTATGGCTACACCTTC. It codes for CASRPPGQGYGYTF.

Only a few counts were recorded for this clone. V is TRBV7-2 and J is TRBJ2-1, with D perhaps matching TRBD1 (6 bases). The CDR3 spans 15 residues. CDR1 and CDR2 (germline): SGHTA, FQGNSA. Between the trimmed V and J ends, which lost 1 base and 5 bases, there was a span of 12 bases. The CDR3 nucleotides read TGTGCCAGCAGCTTAGGGGACACGCGTCACAATGAGCAGTTCTTC. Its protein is CASSLGDTRHNEQFF.

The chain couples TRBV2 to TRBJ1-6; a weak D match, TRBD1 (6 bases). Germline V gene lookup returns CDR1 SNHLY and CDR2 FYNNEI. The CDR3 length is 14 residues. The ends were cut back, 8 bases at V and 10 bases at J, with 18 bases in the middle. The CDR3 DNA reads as TGTGCCAGCGCCTACAGGGTCACAGAATCACCCCTCCACTTT. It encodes CASAYRVTESPLHF.

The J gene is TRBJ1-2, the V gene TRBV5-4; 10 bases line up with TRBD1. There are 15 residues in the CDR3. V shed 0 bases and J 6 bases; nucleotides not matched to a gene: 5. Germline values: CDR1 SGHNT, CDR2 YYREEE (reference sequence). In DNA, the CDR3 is TGTGCCAGCAGCTTGGCCGCCGGGACAGGGGATGGCTACACCTTC. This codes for CASSLAAGTGDGYTF.

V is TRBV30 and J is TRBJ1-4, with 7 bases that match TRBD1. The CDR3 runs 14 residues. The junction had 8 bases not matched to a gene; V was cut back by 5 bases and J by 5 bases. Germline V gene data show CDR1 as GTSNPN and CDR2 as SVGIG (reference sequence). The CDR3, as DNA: TGTGCCTGGGGGCTCGACAGGGTCAATGAAAAACTGTTTTTT. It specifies CAWGLDRVNEKLFF.

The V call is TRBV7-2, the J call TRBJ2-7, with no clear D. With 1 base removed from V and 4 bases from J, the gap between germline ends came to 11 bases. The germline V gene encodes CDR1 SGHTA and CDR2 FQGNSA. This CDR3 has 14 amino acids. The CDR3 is CASSLGGPGYEQYF. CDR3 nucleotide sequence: TGTGCCAGCAGCTTAGGCGGTCCGGGTTACGAGCAGTACTTC.

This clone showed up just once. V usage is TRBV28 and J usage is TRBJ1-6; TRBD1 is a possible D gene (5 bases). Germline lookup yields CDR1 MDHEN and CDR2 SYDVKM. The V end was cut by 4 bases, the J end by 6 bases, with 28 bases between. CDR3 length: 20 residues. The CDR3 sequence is CASSSHTGDTPLDRNSPLHF. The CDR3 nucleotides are TGTGCCAGCAGTTCCCACACAGGTGACACCCCCCTAGACCGTAATTCACCCCTCCACTTT.

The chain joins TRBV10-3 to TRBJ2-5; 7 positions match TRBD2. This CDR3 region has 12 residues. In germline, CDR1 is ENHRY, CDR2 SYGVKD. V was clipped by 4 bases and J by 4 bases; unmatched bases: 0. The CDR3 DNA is TGTGCCATCAGTGCGGGAGGAGAGACCCAGTACTTC. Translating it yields CAISAGGETQYF.

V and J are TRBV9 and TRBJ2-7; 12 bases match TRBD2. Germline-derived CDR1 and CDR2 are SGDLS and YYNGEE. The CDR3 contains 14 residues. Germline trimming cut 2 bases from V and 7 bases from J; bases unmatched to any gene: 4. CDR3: CASSVLAGGHEQYF. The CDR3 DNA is TGTGCCAGCAGCGTTCTAGCGGGGGGGCATGAGCAGTACTTC.

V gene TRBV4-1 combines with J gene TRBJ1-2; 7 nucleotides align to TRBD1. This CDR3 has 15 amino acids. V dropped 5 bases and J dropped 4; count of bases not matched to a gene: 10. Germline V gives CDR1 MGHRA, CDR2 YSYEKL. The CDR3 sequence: CASSDPARGFYGYTF. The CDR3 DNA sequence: TGCGCCAGCAGCGATCCCGCCAGGGGGTTCTATGGCTACACCTTC.

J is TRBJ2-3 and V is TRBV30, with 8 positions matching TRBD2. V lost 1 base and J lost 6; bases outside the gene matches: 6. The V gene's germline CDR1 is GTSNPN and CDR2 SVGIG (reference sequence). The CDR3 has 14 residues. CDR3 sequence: CAWSGAGGGDTQYF. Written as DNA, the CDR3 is TGTGCCTGGAGTGGCGCAGGCGGGGGGGATACGCAGTATTTT.

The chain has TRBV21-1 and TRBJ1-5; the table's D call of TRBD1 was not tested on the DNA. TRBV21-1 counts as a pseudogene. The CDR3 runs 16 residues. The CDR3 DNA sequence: TGTGCCGTACGTCCGGGACAGCCTAACCCCAATCAGCCCCAGCATTTT. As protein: CAVRPGQPNPNQPQHF.